Presented here are 12 T cell receptor beta chains from one specimen sequenced in a study of glioma-infiltrating T cells. Amplification of TCR alpha and beta CDR3 regions from RNA used iRepertoire nested multiplex PCR. MiXCR, run by TCRdb on the multiplex PCR reads, gives a single entry per CDR3 protein. The sample contains tens of thousands of distinct CDR3 sequences, about 40% of which appear only once. Source material: glioma tissue, nonneoplastic brain tissue, or PBMCs (not recorded which). The receptor source for this set is a human donor with low-grade glioma or glioblastoma, undergoing nonglioma brain surgery, or in good health (not recorded which).

There are many counts of this clonotype. V is TRBV12-3 or TRBV12-4 and J is TRBJ2-3; D remains ambiguous. The ends were cut back, 1 base at V and 6 bases at J, with 8 bases in the middle. The CDR3 runs 13 residues. The DNA of the CDR3 is TGTGCCAGCAGTTTAGGTACCGGGGATACGCAGTATTTT. Its translation is CASSLGTGDTQYF.

This clonotype was seen a handful of times. A single base separates this from a much larger clone, so it may be a read error. The chain joins TRBV4-1 to TRBJ1-5; D gene uncertain. Germline assignment: CDR1 MGHRA and CDR2 YSYEKL. V lost 0 bases and J lost 6, with 6 bases in between. This CDR3 has 13 amino acids. Written as DNA, the CDR3 is TGCGCCAGCAGCCAAGATATGGGTCAGCCCCAGCATTTT. Encoded protein: CASSQDMGQPQHF.

The chain couples TRBV6-1 to TRBJ2-7; D may be TRBD2 (6 bases). Germline V gene data show CDR1 as MNHNS and CDR2 as SASEGT. V shed 10 bases and J shed 2 bases, with 18 bases lying between them. The CDR3 runs 14 residues. Here the CDR3 reads CAIGERAGTYEQYF. DNA of the CDR3: TGTGCCATAGGGGAGAGGGCGGGGACCTACGAGCAGTACTTC.

This clonotype was seen repeatedly, ten times or more. CDR3 bases: TGTGCCAGCAGACCAGGGGCCCCGAAGACCCAGTACTTC. Its translation: CASRPGAPKTQYF. The chain uses TRBV2 and TRBJ2-5, with D perhaps matching TRBD1 (6 bases). Between the trimmed V and J ends, which lost 6 bases and 6 bases, there was a span of 14 bases. CDR3 length: 13 residues. Germline loops: CDR1 SNHLY, CDR2 FYNNEI.

This clonotype has at least ten counts. The rearrangement uses TRBV20-1 and TRBJ2-7; no firm D call. Germline CDR1 reads DFQATT; CDR2 reads SNEGSKA (reference sequence). This CDR3 contains 12 residues. V lost 2 bases, J lost 0 bases, and 5 bases lay in between. The chain's CDR3 is CSARNPSYEQYF. The CDR3 DNA reads as TGCAGTGCTAGAAACCCCTCCTACGAGCAGTACTTC.

Concerning this clonotype itself: The germline gene is not matched at one end of the junction; a read error may be the cause. The V call is TRBV25-1, the J call TRBJ1-6, with D uncertain. CDR1 and CDR2 from the germline V gene are MGHDK and SYGVNS. The CDR3 loop spans 13 amino acids. For the CDR3, the DNA is TGCGCCAGCAGTGGACCGGATTTGTTACCCCTCCACTTT. Residues: CASSGPDLLPLHF.

This clonotype came up many times. V is TRBV3-1 and J is TRBJ2-5; the D call may be TRBD1 or TRBD2 (5 bases each). This CDR3 contains 15 residues. Germline loops: CDR1 LGHDT, CDR2 YNNKEL (reference sequence). Deletions cut 0 bases from V and 5 bases from J, with 13 bases between. The CDR3 sequence is CASSQDSGRQETQYF. CDR3 nucleotides: TGTGCCAGCAGCCAAGATTCAGGGAGACAGGAGACCCAGTACTTC.

This clonotype was found many times. The J gene is TRBJ2-5, the V gene TRBV20-1; 9 bases are a match to TRBD2. CDR1 DFQATT and CDR2 SNEGSKA come from the germline V gene (reference sequence). This CDR3 region has 14 residues. Germline trimming cut 5 bases from V and 4 bases from J; bases unmatched to any gene: 8. In DNA form, the CDR3 reads TGCAGTGCTCCTACTAGCGGGCGAAGAGAGACCCAGTACTTC. Translation gives CSAPTSGRRETQYF.

The chain uses TRBV20-1 and TRBJ2-7; no definite D call. Germline values: CDR1 DFQATT, CDR2 SNEGSKA (reference sequence). This CDR3 has 13 residues. With 0 bases removed from V and 3 bases from J, the gap between germline ends came to 9 bases. The CDR3 region has the DNA TGCAGTGCTAGAGATTTAGGGATCTACGAGCAGTACTTC. It yields the protein CSARDLGIYEQYF.

In the case of this clonotype: The junction does not match germline at one end; this may be a read error. The chain recombines TRBV20-1 with TRBJ1-5, with TRBD1 matching 7 bases. Germline CDR1 reads DFQATT; CDR2 reads SNEGSKA (reference sequence). The CDR3 sequence is 16 residues long. DNA for the CDR3: TGCAGTGCTAGAGATATTAAGACAGGGTCCAATGAGCCCCAGCATTTT. Amino acids: CSARDIKTGSNEPQHF.

As regards this clonotype: Possible read error: a much larger clone is one base away. This chain connects TRBV20-1 to TRBJ1-5, with D maybe TRBD1 (6 bases). Trimming took off 7 bases at V and 4 bases at J, with 17 bases between the two ends. CDR1 is DFQATT and CDR2 is SNEGSKA in the germline V gene (reference sequence). The CDR3 runs 14 residues. CDR3 sequence: CSVDRIHRNQPQHF. CDR3 nucleotide sequence: TGCAGTGTAGACAGGATTCATAGAAATCAGCCCCAGCATTTT.

This clonotype came up many times. V usage is TRBV7-9 and J usage is TRBJ2-2; perhaps TRBD2 as D (5 bases). The V gene's germline CDR1 is SEHNR and CDR2 FQNEAQ (reference sequence). The CDR3 is made up of 16 amino acids. Trimming removed 5 bases at V and 2 bases at J, with 15 bases between. The CDR3 reads CASSGTDSRNTGELFF. CDR3 nucleotide sequence: TGTGCCAGCAGCGGCACGGACTCTAGAAACACCGGGGAGCTGTTTTTT. The full variable domain, completed using reference TRBV7-9 and TRBJ2-2, is DTGVSQNPRHKITKRGQNVTFRCDPISEHNRLYWYRQTLGQGPEFLTYFQNEAQLEKSRLLSDRFSAERPKGSFSTLEIQRTEQGDSAMYLCASSGTDSRNTGELFFGEGSRLTVL.